Listed below are T cell receptor beta chains from one sample, sequenced in a study of blood T cell repertoires in COVID-19. The protocol was immunoSEQ multiplex PCR, while the TCRdb copy is restricted to in-frame clones and leaves out a portion. Found here are about 260,000 clones, around nine tenths of them singletons; the top ten hold just under 9%. Sequenced input: peripheral blood. These receptors were taken from a man aged 35-49 years with active or convalescent COVID-19. CDR3s include the opening cysteine and the closing phenylalanine or tryptophan. D genes are given only for firm matches. The size field is filled for only some rows; it gives once, few, many or a size class.

J	D	V	size	DNA	CDR3
TRBJ2-2	TRBD2	TRBV19	-	TGTGCCACCGACGTAGGGGCGGGAGTGGGGGAGCTGTTTTTT	CATDVGAGVGELFF
TRBJ1-2	-	TRBV28	once	TGTGCCAGCAGTTTCCTATATTCCCCGGGGCTCCCCACCGGGACACACTATGGCTACACCTTC	CASSFLYSPGLPTGTHYGYTF
TRBJ2-5	TRBD1	TRBV5-4	-	TGTGCCAGCAGCTCCCAGGGGGCAGGGACCCAGTACTTC	CASSSQGAGTQYF
TRBJ2-1	TRBD2	TRBV2	once	TGTGCCAGCAGTCTCCTAGCGGAACAACCCTACAATGAGCAGTTCTTC	CASSLLAEQPYNEQFF
TRBJ2-5	-	TRBV5-5	-	TGTGCCAGCAGCTTCCGACAGACCCAAGAGACCCAGTACTTC	CASSFRQTQETQYF
TRBJ1-4	-	TRBV7-8	-	TGTGCCAGCAGCTTAGTCCAGGGAATTGGGGAACTGTTTTTT	CASSLVQGIGELFF
TRBJ1-1	-	TRBV19	few	TGTGCCAGTAGTCCCACCGGGAGCGGGAACACTGAAGCTTTCTTT	CASSPTGSGNTEAFF
TRBJ1-3	TRBD1	TRBV4-2	few	TGTGCCAGCAGTGACAGGGGAGGCTCTGGAAACACCATATATTTT	CASSDRGGSGNTIYF
TRBJ2-5	TRBD1	TRBV7-7	-	TGTGCTAGCAGCTTGGGCCCGACAGGGAGAGAGACCCAGTACTTC	CASSLGPTGRETQYF
TRBJ2-7	TRBD2	TRBV25-1	-	TGTGCCAGCAGAGGGACTAGCGGAGAAGAGCTGTGGGAGCAGTACTTC	CASRGTSGEELWEQYF
TRBJ1-5	TRBD1	TRBV19	-	TGTGCCAGTAGTATGGGGGACAGGGTTATGGAGCCCCAGCATTTT	CASSMGDRVMEPQHF
TRBJ1-1	-	TRBV11-3	-	TGTGCCAGCAGCTTAGATGTGGCGGCCGGCTCGGGCACTGAAGCTTTCTTT	CASSLDVAAGSGTEAFF
TRBJ1-4	-	TRBV7-9	-	TGTGCCAGCAGCAGACAGCTCCTTTCAACTAATGAAAAACTGTTTTTT	CASSRQLLSTNEKLFF
TRBJ2-7	-	TRBV6-5	-	TGTGCCAGCAAGTTAGGGCTGGGGGGACGAGAGCAGTACTTC	CASKLGLGGREQYF
TRBJ2-7	-	TRBV19	-	TGTGCCAGTAGTATTGCCAGGGATGACTTGCAGTACTTC	CASSIARDDLQYF
TRBJ1-6	-	TRBV7-2	few	TGTGCCAGCAGCTTAGGCTCACCGGGGGGTTCACCCCTCCACTTT	CASSLGSPGGSPLHF
TRBJ1-3	TRBD1	TRBV5-1	once	TGCGCCAGCAGCTTGGGACAGGGACACGACACCATATATTTT	CASSLGQGHDTIYF
TRBJ1-1	TRBD1	TRBV28	-	TGTGCCAGCAGTTTGGTGACAGGGATGAGCACTGAAGCTTTCTTT	CASSLVTGMSTEAFF
TRBJ2-1	TRBD2	TRBV10-1	-	TGCGCCACAATAGCGGGAGGCCAACCGGGGTACAATGAGCAGTTCTTC	CATIAGGQPGYNEQFF
TRBJ2-3	TRBD2	TRBV4-1	once	TGCGCCAGCAGCCGGACTAGCGGAGATACGCAGTATTTT	CASSRTSGDTQYF
TRBJ2-3	-	TRBV5-1	-	TGCGCCAGCAGCTCCCCCTTAACAGATACGCAGTATTTT	CASSSPLTDTQYF
TRBJ2-7	-	TRBV5-1	-	TGCGCCAGCAGCTCACCGACAGTTCTTTACGAGCAGTACTTC	CASSSPTVLYEQYF
TRBJ2-7	TRBD1	TRBV7-9	-	TGTGCCAGCAGCTTAGGGGGACAGGGTTACGAGCAGTACTTC	CASSLGGQGYEQYF
TRBJ1-6	TRBD1	TRBV27	-	TGTGCCAGCAGTCCCGGACAGGGTTGGTCCTATAATTCACCCCTCCACTTT	CASSPGQGWSYNSPLHF
TRBJ2-7	-	TRBV6-6	-	TGTGCCAGCAGTCCCCTGAGCTACGAGCAGTACTTC	CASSPLSYEQYF
TRBJ2-7	TRBD2	TRBV5-1	once	TGCGCCAGCAGCTCCTACGGGGGGAACGAGCAGTACTTC	CASSSYGGNEQYF
TRBJ1-6	TRBD1	TRBV6-5	-	TGTGCCAGCAGTCGGGACAGAGTAATTAACTCACCCCTCCACTTT	CASSRDRVINSPLHF
TRBJ2-3	-	TRBV10-3	-	TGTGCCATCAGTAAGACAGGCCCAGATACGCAGTATTTT	CAISKTGPDTQYF
TRBJ2-7	-	TRBV2	-	TGTGCCAGCAGCCCGGGGGGAAACAGGGTAGGTGAGCAGTACTTC	CASSPGGNRVGEQYF
TRBJ1-5	-	TRBV2	-	TGTGCCAGCAGACTTTCCCACCAGCCCCAGCATTTT	CASRLSHQPQHF
TRBJ2-4	-	TRBV18	-	TGTGCCAGCTCATCCGGGACTGAAGCCAAAAACATTCAGTACTTC	CASSSGTEAKNIQYF
TRBJ2-5	-	TRBV14	-	TGTGCCAGCAGCCAAGCCCTGGAGGGGAAGACCCAGTACTTC	CASSQALEGKTQYF
TRBJ2-7	TRBD1	TRBV7-9	-	TGTGCCAGCAGCTCCGGGACAGGGATGGGAGTTTCCTACGAGCAGTACTTC	CASSSGTGMGVSYEQYF
TRBJ1-5	-	TRBV7-6	-	TGTGCCAGCAGCTTAGGGGACGGGGAGGTACCTCAGCCCCAGCATTTT	CASSLGDGEVPQPQHF
TRBJ1-2	-	TRBV3-1/TRBV3-2	-	TGTGCCAGCAGCCGACATGGGGCCAACGATGGCTACACCTTC	CASSRHGANDGYTF
TRBJ1-6	-	TRBV2	-	TGTGCCAGCAGGGACCGTGGGCAGCGGTCACCCCTCCACTTT	CASRDRGQRSPLHF
TRBJ1-6	TRBD1	TRBV28	-	TGTGCCAGCAGTTTTTACAGGGGACCTTCACCCCTCCACTTT	CASSFYRGPSPLHF
TRBJ2-1	TRBD2	TRBV6-5	once	TGTGCCAGCAGGAAAAAGGTAGCGGGCACGAATGAGCAGTTCTTC	CASRKKVAGTNEQFF
TRBJ1-5	-	TRBV6-6	once	TGTGCCAGCAGTTATCCGCAGGGAAGTCAGCCCCAGCATTTT	CASSYPQGSQPQHF
TRBJ2-7	TRBD1	TRBV3-1/TRBV3-2	-	TGTGCCAGCAGCCGGGGGACAGTAGTCTACGAGCAGTACTTC	CASSRGTVVYEQYF
TRBJ2-1	TRBD2	TRBV6-1	-	TGTGCCAGCAGTGATCTGGGACTAGCGGGCGACAATGAGCAGTTCTTC	CASSDLGLAGDNEQFF
TRBJ2-7	-	TRBV5-4	-	TGTGCCAGCAGCCCAGGGTCCAGCTACGAGCAGTACTTC	CASSPGSSYEQYF
TRBJ2-3	-	TRBV2	-	TGTGCCAGCTGTGGCGCCCTCACAGATACGCAGTATTTT	CASCGALTDTQYF
TRBJ1-4	-	TRBV4-1	-	TGCGCCAGCAGCCAAGTTAATTTGGTGGCAACTGAAAAACTGTTTTTT	CASSQVNLVATEKLFF
TRBJ2-3	-	TRBV6-1	-	TGTGCCAGCAGTGAAAGGGTTGGCGGGAAGAGCACAGATACGCAGTATTTT	CASSERVGGKSTDTQYF
TRBJ2-5	-	TRBV10-3	-	TGTGCCATCAAGGGTCTCGGGGAGGAGACCCAGTACTTC	CAIKGLGEETQYF
TRBJ1-5	-	TRBV28	few	TGTGCCAGCAGCCAAGCCCAACAGGGTCCCTTCAATCAGCCCCAGCATTTT	CASSQAQQGPFNQPQHF
TRBJ2-5	TRBD2	TRBV5-4	once	TGTGCCAGCAGCCAATATAGCGGGAGAGGGGCAGAGACCCAGTACTTC	CASSQYSGRGAETQYF
TRBJ1-5	-	TRBV5-8	-	TGTGCCAGCAGCTTGGGGCTCAGGGCGGATCAGCCCCAGCATTTT	CASSLGLRADQPQHF
TRBJ2-5	TRBD1	TRBV7-9	-	TGTGCCAGCAGCTTAGCGGGGACAGGGGGCATGGGAGAGACCCAGTACTTC	CASSLAGTGGMGETQYF
TRBJ1-5	TRBD1	TRBV24-1	-	TGTGCCACCAGTGAACAGGGGGCTAATCAGCCCCAGCATTTT	CATSEQGANQPQHF
TRBJ2-7	-	TRBV30	-	TGTGCCTGGAGCCTTAGCTACGAGCAGTACTTC	CAWSLSYEQYF
TRBJ2-6	-	TRBV2	-	TGTGCCAGCAGTGCAGGCTCTGGGGCCAACGTCCTGACTTTC	CASSAGSGANVLTF
TRBJ2-1	-	TRBV10-3	-	TGTGCCATCAGTCCCCGTACAGGGACGATGGGCAATGAGCAGTTCTTC	CAISPRTGTMGNEQFF
TRBJ1-4	-	TRBV15	few	TGTGCCACCAGCAGAGAGTTGCAGGCTGGAGAAAAACTGTTTTTT	CATSRELQAGEKLFF